This T cell receptor beta chain derives from a study of blood T cell repertoires in COVID-19. TCRdb's table, derived via immunoSEQ multiplex PCR, lists solely in-frame clones and lacks some. Of about 200,000 clones listed, about nine tenths are singletons. The TCR was taken from an elderly man with acute or convalescent COVID-19. Source material: peripheral blood.

The CDR3 DNA sequence: TGTGCCAGCAGCTTAGTTTGGGCACCAGTATCTCAGCCCCAGCATTTT. It yields the protein CASSLVWAPVSQPQHF. The rearrangement joins TRBV11-3 to TRBJ1-5; D is uncertain. Germline V gene sequence: CDR1 SGHNT, CDR2 YENEEA. CDR3 length: 16 amino acids. V was pared by 1 base and J by 6 bases, with 16 bases between. The full variable domain, with the rest looked up from reference TRBV11-3 and TRBJ1-5, is EAGVVQSPRYKIIEKKQPVAFWCNPISGHNTLYWYLQNLGQGPELLIRYENEEAVDDSQLPKDRFSAERLKGVDSTLKIQPAELGDSAVYLCASSLVWAPVSQPQHFGDGTRLSIL.